The following is a T cell receptor beta chain sequence with its context. What it binds is not known. Germline assignment: CDR1 LGHNA and CDR2 YSLEER. Trimming removed 0 bases from V and 8 bases from J, with 13 bases in between. This CDR3 has 14 residues. The PCR had 60 Vbeta and 13 Jbeta primers. Libraries were prepared by immunoSEQ multiplex PCR; TCRdb keeps only in-frame clonotypes and omits some of them. The sample has over 150,000 clones, 80% seen once. This entry comes from a study of cytomegalovirus exposure and HLA in healthy donors. Across the whole study: An earlier analysis identified 120 million or so unique TCR beta sequences in 150 million to 200 million T cells. Findings and caveats of the study: Excluded: some indistinguishable V segments such as TRBV6-2 and TRBV6-3. Equally common other TCR beta chains were less clonally expanded than HLA-associated ones, a later analysis found. A few CMV-associated chains proved CMV antigen-specific in vitro.

Sequencing was carried out using PBMCs. V usage is TRBV4-3 and J usage is TRBJ1-1; tentatively, D is TRBD1 (6 bases). The clonotype comes from a man between 18 and 29 years old in good health and CMV-seropositive. The CDR3 loop reads CASSQDDSGVEAFF. The CDR3 DNA reads as TGCGCCAGCAGCCAAGACGACTCAGGGGTGGAAGCTTTCTTT.